A single sample gave rise to the 27 T cell receptor beta chains below, sequenced in a study of T-cell reconstitution after alpha-beta-depleted transplantation in children (dated by TCRdb to about 2016). To prepare the library, PCR was applied. TCRdb records Illumina HiSeq 2500 as the sequencer. To normalize quantification of the TCRbeta repertoire, the TCR libraries were built with molecular barcoding that relied on unique molecular identifiers. TCRdb reworked the public reads: Q25 trimming with fastp, MiXCR clone assembly, productive beta chains retained. Rows are unified per CDR3 protein, each entry keeping the most common DNA and genes. The sample has around 380,000 distinct CDR3 sequences on record, 9.5% to 13% of them singletons. The top ten clonotypes cover 4.5% to 7% of the sample. The material sequenced was PBMCs from the stem cell graft donor, taken from the stem cell graft. The receptors shown here come from a human donor who donated a stem cell graft to a child with acute myeloid leukemia.

This clonotype was recorded a few times. V and J are TRBV29-1 and TRBJ2-3; TRBD2 matches 10 bases. The CDR3 totals 14 residues. Germline V gene lookup returns CDR1 SQVTM and CDR2 ANQGSEA. Trimming cost V 4 bases and J 5 bases; bases outside gene matches: 6. The CDR3 DNA reads TGCAGCGTTGCTCTAGCGGGAGAGATAGATACGCAGTATTTT. It yields the protein CSVALAGEIDTQYF.

The chain has TRBV4-2 and TRBJ1-2; a weak D match, TRBD1 (5 bases). The CDR3 runs to 13 residues. Trimming removed 5 bases from V and 4 bases from J, with 11 bases in between. Germline V CDR1 and CDR2: LGHNA, YNFKEQ. CDR3 nucleotides: TGTGCCAGCAGCTCTGAGAGGGGCTATGGCTACACCTTC. This sequence encodes CASSSERGYGYTF.

The chain carries TRBV10-3 and TRBJ2-3; 11 bases agree with TRBD2. Germline CDR1 and CDR2: ENHRY and SYGVKD. The CDR3 contains 15 residues. With V trimmed by 6 bases and J by 6 bases, 8 bases remained unmatched. The CDR3 protein is CAIRDALAGVDTQYF. CDR3 coding DNA: TGTGCCATCAGGGACGCACTAGCGGGGGTCGATACGCAGTATTTT.

V and J are TRBV20-1 and TRBJ2-1; a weak D match, TRBD2 (6 bases). The CDR3 is 16 residues long. Trimming pared 0 bases from V and 5 bases from J, leaving 17 bases between. Germline assignment: CDR1 DFQATT and CDR2 SNEGSKA (reference sequence). The CDR3 region has the DNA TGCAGTGCTAGAGATCGTGGTAGCGGAGCCAACAATGAGCAGTTCTTC. Translated, it gives CSARDRGSGANNEQFF.

At least ten counts were recorded for this clonotype. The chain recombines TRBV11-2 with TRBJ2-6, with a weak D call TRBD2 (6 bases). Germline CDR1 and CDR2: SGHAT and FQNNGV. This CDR3 has 19 residues. Trimming cost V 5 bases and J 0 bases, with 20 bases left between them. The DNA for the CDR3 is TGTGCCAGCAGCCTAAGGTGGGGAGGCGGGGACTCTGGGGCCAACGTCCTGACTTTC. This encodes CASSLRWGGGDSGANVLTF.

This clonotype has a count of ten or more. CDR3 bases: TGTGCCAGCAGCTTGAGTGGTGACTACGAGCAGTACGTC. Residues: CASSLSGDYEQYV. The chain links TRBV5-6 to TRBJ2-7; D gene uncertain. From germline, CDR1 is SGHDT and CDR2 YYEEEE. This CDR3 has 13 residues. Trimming shortened V by 1 base and J by 3 bases, and 8 bases separated the two germline ends.

The V and J genes are TRBV7-8 and TRBJ2-7; no firm D call. The CDR3 length is 14 residues. V was trimmed by 5 bases and J by 6 bases, leaving 17 bases between them. CDR1 is SGHVS and CDR2 is FQNEAQ in the germline V gene. The DNA of the CDR3 is TGTGCCAGCAGCCCCAGAACCCTATTGAGCGAGCAGTACGTC. Translating gives CASSPRTLLSEQYV.

The V gene is TRBV11-2, the J gene TRBJ1-5, with D perhaps matching TRBD1 (5 bases). The CDR3 spans 13 residues. Germline loops: CDR1 SGHAT, CDR2 FQNNGV. Trimming took off 5 bases at V and 4 bases at J, with 9 bases between the two ends. Written as DNA, the CDR3 is TGTGCCAGCAGCCGACAGAGAAATCAGCCCCAGCATTTT. Its protein product is CASSRQRNQPQHF.

This clonotype was detected only a few times. This rearrangement joins TRBV20-1 to TRBJ1-1; D is uncertain. Germline V CDR1 and CDR2: DFQATT, SNEGSKA (reference sequence). This CDR3 region has 13 residues. Trimming shortened V by 6 bases and J by 5 bases, and 16 bases separated the two germline ends. CDR3 amino acids: CSARIPLGTEAFF. In DNA, the CDR3 is TGCAGTGCCAGAATCCCTTTAGGGACTGAAGCTTTCTTT.

This clonotype was recorded many times. The CDR3 loop reads CSAESRELYEQYF. The CDR3 DNA is TGCAGTGCCGAAAGCCGGGAGCTCTACGAGCAGTACTTC. This chain connects TRBV20-1 to TRBJ2-7; perhaps TRBD2 as D (6 bases). V was cut by 6 bases and J by 3 bases, with 15 bases left in between. Germline V gives CDR1 DFQATT, CDR2 SNEGSKA (reference sequence). The CDR3 extends over 13 amino acids.

This clonotype was seen at least ten times. The genes are TRBV6-5 and TRBJ2-1; TRBD1 aligns across 9 bases. CDR3 length: 15 amino acids. Germline CDR1 is MNHEY and CDR2 is SVGAGI. The junction had 9 bases not matched to a gene; V was cut back by 7 bases and J by 5 bases. CDR3 coding DNA: TGTGCCAGCAATAATCCGGGACAGGGAGACAATGAGCAGTTCTTC. Protein sequence: CASNNPGQGDNEQFF.

This rearrangement joins TRBV4-1 to TRBJ2-5; D may be TRBD2 (6 bases). V was trimmed by 0 bases and J by 5 bases, leaving 13 bases between them. Per the germline V gene, CDR1 is MGHRA and CDR2 is YSYEKL. The CDR3 loop spans 15 amino acids. The CDR3 reads CASSQEIGGAETQYF. CDR3 coding DNA: TGCGCCAGCAGCCAAGAAATCGGAGGGGCCGAGACCCAGTACTTC.

The table lists this clonotype with a few counts. V is TRBV5-1 and J is TRBJ2-7; no clear D. This CDR3 has 15 amino acids. The V end lost 4 bases, the J end lost 3 bases, and 17 bases lay between the germline ends. The V gene's germline CDR1 is SGHRS and CDR2 YFSETQ. CDR3 in amino acids: CASSRDSPASYEQYV. In DNA, the CDR3 is TGCGCCAGCAGCCGTGACTCCCCGGCGAGCTACGAGCAGTACGTC.

The chain combines TRBV12-3 or TRBV12-4 with TRBJ2-1, with D possibly TRBD2 on 6 matching bases. The CDR3 extends over 15 amino acids. V was shortened by 6 bases and J by 8 bases, with 20 bases between the two germline ends. The CDR3 protein is CASRAPGDDGHEQFF. The CDR3 region has the DNA TGTGCCAGCAGGGCCCCGGGAGACGACGGGCATGAGCAGTTCTTC.

This chain links TRBV11-1 with TRBJ2-5; 11 positions agree with TRBD2. This CDR3 has 16 amino acids. The germline gives CDR1 SGHAT, CDR2 FQDESV (reference sequence). The trim removed 5 bases at V and 0 bases at J, leaving 5 bases unmatched. The CDR3 is CASSRAGLADQETQYF. CDR3 DNA: TGTGCCAGCAGCCGCGCGGGACTAGCGGACCAAGAGACCCAGTACTTC.

There are a few counts of this clonotype. The genes are TRBV12-3 or TRBV12-4 and TRBJ2-2; D ambiguous. Trimming shortened V by 4 bases and J by 0 bases, and 15 bases separated the two germline ends. The CDR3 is made up of 17 amino acids. The CDR3 nucleotides read TGTGCCAGCAGTTCCGCCGGCTTAGGGCCGAACACCGGGGAGCTGTTTTTT. It yields the protein CASSSAGLGPNTGELFF.

This clonotype was counted a few times. This chain links TRBV5-1 with TRBJ1-5; the D gene is possibly TRBD1 (5 bases). Germline V gives CDR1 SGHRS, CDR2 YFSETQ. V shed 0 bases and J shed 1 base, with 11 bases lying between them. CDR3 length: 16 amino acids. CDR3 in amino acids: CASSLAGADSNQPQHF. The CDR3 DNA follows: TGCGCCAGCAGCTTGGCCGGGGCCGACAGCAATCAGCCCCAGCATTTT.

The J gene is TRBJ2-5, the V gene TRBV5-1; 9 nucleotides line up with TRBD1. Germline CDR1 SGHRS, CDR2 YFSETQ. There are 13 residues in the CDR3. V dropped 3 bases and J dropped 3; count of bases not matched to a gene: 0. The chain's CDR3 is CASSWTGEETQYF. CDR3 nucleotides: TGCGCCAGCAGCTGGACAGGGGAAGAGACCCAGTACTTC.

This clonotype was seen a handful of times. V gene TRBV5-1 combines with J gene TRBJ2-2, with a possible D match to TRBD1 (5 bases). V lost 4 bases to trimming and J lost 0 bases, with 16 bases between them. Germline-derived CDR1 and CDR2 are SGHRS and YFSETQ. This CDR3 contains 17 residues. This CDR3 reads CASSTEPARANTGELFF. The CDR3 nucleotides are TGCGCCAGCAGCACGGAACCCGCCAGGGCGAACACCGGGGAGCTGTTTTTT.

This clonotype was detected only once. V is TRBV5-1 and J is TRBJ2-1; 9 bases fit TRBD2. CDR1 SGHRS and CDR2 YFSETQ come from the germline V gene. The J segment lost 7 bases and the V segment lost 3 bases, leaving 11 bases of the junction unmatched. The CDR3 loop spans 16 amino acids. The CDR3 DNA sequence: TGCGCCAGCAGCTCCATAGCGGGAGAGGGTAGTAATGAGCAGTTCTTC. It yields the protein CASSSIAGEGSNEQFF. Full variable domain (remainder filled in from reference TRBV5-1 and TRBJ2-1): KAGVTQTPRYLIKTRGQQVTLSCSPISGHRSVSWYQQTPGQGLQFLFEYFSETQRNKGNFPGRFSGRQFSNSRSEMNVSTLELGDSALYLCASSSIAGEGSNEQFFGPGTRLTVL.

This chain connects TRBV20-1 to TRBJ2-7, with 9 bases identical to TRBD2. The CDR3 totals 16 residues. Germline loops: CDR1 DFQATT, CDR2 SNEGSKA (reference sequence). The V segment lost 1 base and the J segment 2 bases; nucleotides outside the gene matches: 9. The CDR3 loop is CSARGRLAGVAYEQYF. The CDR3 DNA reads as TGCAGTGCTAGAGGGCGGTTAGCGGGAGTGGCCTACGAGCAGTACTTC.

The V call is TRBV5-1, the J call TRBJ2-7; 10 bases map to TRBD1. Trimming took 4 bases from V and 6 from J; bases not matched to a gene: 7. Germline V gene sequence: CDR1 SGHRS, CDR2 YFSETQ. This CDR3 comprises 14 residues. The chain's CDR3 is CASSGDRGSFEQYF. CDR3 nucleotide sequence: TGCGCCAGCAGCGGGGACAGGGGATCGTTCGAGCAGTACTTC.

The chain carries TRBV5-1 and TRBJ1-1, with a tentative D call TRBD1 (6 bases). Trimming pared 0 bases from V and 2 bases from J, leaving 11 bases between. From germline, CDR1 is SGHRS and CDR2 YFSETQ. The CDR3 covers 15 residues. The CDR3 protein is CASSLAGTFNTEAFF. For the CDR3, the DNA is TGCGCCAGCAGCTTGGCCGGGACATTTAACACTGAAGCTTTCTTT.

At least ten counts were recorded for this clonotype. The rearrangement joins TRBV29-1 to TRBJ1-1; D is uncertain. With 6 bases removed from V and 2 bases from J, the gap between germline ends came to 16 bases. The germline V gene encodes CDR1 SQVTM and CDR2 ANQGSEA. CDR3 length equals 14 residues. The CDR3 DNA is TGCAGCGTAGTGCCAGTGGGCGGAAACACTGAAGCTTTCTTT. Residues: CSVVPVGGNTEAFF.

The chain employs TRBV3-1 and TRBJ1-2; D uncertain. The V gene lost 4 bases and the J gene lost 3 bases, with 15 bases spanning the gap. The germline gives CDR1 LGHDT, CDR2 YNNKEL (reference sequence). This CDR3 has 15 residues. The CDR3 reads CASSPTKNSDYGYTF. CDR3 DNA: TGTGCCAGCAGCCCAACCAAGAATTCGGACTATGGCTACACCTTC.

This clonotype was detected a few times. This rearrangement joins TRBV11-2 to TRBJ2-7; possibly TRBD2 for D (6 bases). The CDR3 loop spans 16 amino acids. Germline lookup yields CDR1 SGHAT and CDR2 FQNNGV. The V end lost 4 bases, the J end lost 6 bases, and 22 bases lay between the germline ends. In DNA, the CDR3 is TGTGCCAGCAGCTCATACCGGGACTGGGGTGGTGGCGAGCAGTACTTC. Protein sequence: CASSSYRDWGGGEQYF.

Remarks on this clonotype: Germline and junction disagree at one end, which may indicate a read error. The chain joins TRBV18 to TRBJ1-3, with a tentative D call TRBD1 (6 bases). Germline loops: CDR1 KGHSH, CDR2 LQKENI. The CDR3 runs to 13 residues. Here the CDR3 reads CASSRTAENAIYF. The CDR3 DNA sequence: TGTGCCAGCTCAAGGACAGCGGAAAACGCCATATATTTT.